This T cell receptor (beta chain) was identified during a study of radiation and T cells in renal cell carcinoma. Time point reported: baseline pretreatment blood. The treatment is: 15 Gy SBRT to primary tumor, nephrectomy 4 weeks later. The CDR3 covers 15 residues. V lost 4 bases, J lost 2 bases, and 6 bases stayed unmatched. Germline V CDR1 and CDR2: LGHNT, FRNRAP. Here immunoSEQ multiplex PCR was the method, and the copy in TCRdb shows in-frame clones only, minus some. The sample shows about 61,000 clones, 65% to 80% of them seen only once. This clonotype was sampled from a man in his sixties with renal cell carcinoma. The sequencing here drew on blood, taken from a patient whose treatment included radiotherapy and nephrectomy. The chain uses TRBV12-5 and TRBJ2-5; 8 positions match TRBD2. CDR3 region: CASGSGGDWQETQYF. The CDR3 DNA sequence: TGTGCTAGTGGTTCGGGGGGGGACTGGCAAGAGACCCAGTACTTC.